This TCR beta chain was observed in a study of T cells in Graves' hyperthyroidism and ophthalmopathy. It was RNA transcripts that yielded the amplified TCR beta CDR3 regions. The TCR CDR3 first-round RT-PCR relied on the HTBI primer set. TCRdb independently ran MiXCR on the multiplex PCR reads; one entry per CDR3 protein. The sample has roughly 530,000 distinct CDR3 sequences; about a sixth are singletons. CDR3 length equals 14 residues. CDR1 MNHNY and CDR2 SVGAGI come from the germline V gene (reference sequence). Trimming stripped 2 bases from V and 6 bases from J, with 14 bases between. This clonotype has ten or more counts.

The TCR was taken from a woman between 18 and 30 years old with Graves' ophthalmopathy. The rearrangement joins TRBV6-6 to TRBJ2-7; possible D gene TRBD1, 6 bases. The sequencing input was blood. CDR3: CASSYRRTVSEQYF. CDR3 sequence (DNA): TGTGCCAGCAGTTACCGAAGGACAGTTTCCGAGCAGTACTTC.